This T cell receptor beta chain was recorded in a study of T-cell reconstitution after alpha-beta-depleted transplantation in children. A TCRbeta library incorporating unique molecular identifiers was prepared. From the PCR reads, TCRdb called clonotypes with MiXCR, one entry per CDR3 protein. The table lists 500,000 or so distinct CDR3 sequences, 32% of them singletons. Germline loops: CDR1 SGHTA, CDR2 FQGTGA. This CDR3 has 16 amino acids. V shed 0 bases and J 5 bases; nucleotides not matched to a gene: 3. The rearrangement joins TRBV7-3 to TRBJ2-2; TRBD2 matches 10 bases. Sequences were derived from PBMCs from the stem cell graft donor, sampled from the stem cell graft. This clonotype originated in a human donor who donated a stem cell graft to a child with aplastic anemia. In DNA form, the CDR3 reads TGTGCCAGCAGCTTAACGGGACTAGCGCTTACCGGGGAGCTGTTTTTT. It specifies CASSLTGLALTGELFF.